The clone carrying this T cell receptor (beta chain) was seen many times. Antigen: not known. Transcripts of RNA were the source for amplifying TCR beta CDR3 regions. HTBI primers served in a first-round RT-PCR, which a second-round multiplex PCR followed. TCRdb re-called the multiplex PCR reads with MiXCR, one entry per CDR3 protein. The sample contains about 410,000 distinct CDR3 sequences, 15% to 20% of which appear only once. This sample is part of a study of Graves' ophthalmopathy and Graves' hyperthyroidism. Study results and caveats: Ophthalmopathy progression predictions by the model showed approximately 79% specificity and approximately 69% sensitivity.

V trimming: 4 bases; J trimming: 2 bases; junction bases outside the gene matches: 1. Germline lookup yields CDR1 GTSNPN and CDR2 SVGIG (reference sequence). There are 12 residues in the CDR3. The V gene is TRBV30, the J gene TRBJ2-7, with 8 nucleotides matching TRBD2. The clonotype comes from a woman younger than 30 with Graves' ophthalmopathy. Sequences were obtained from peripheral blood. The CDR3: CAWTGGPYEQYF. The DNA for the CDR3 is TGTGCCTGGACGGGGGGGCCCTACGAGCAGTACTTC.